This T cell receptor (beta chain) originates from a study of response to subunit inactivated influenza vaccine. Study-wide findings and caveats: The study's authors posited that every seasonal influenza vaccination enlists few new T cells.

The CDR3 spans 17 residues. Germline V lookup: CDR1 SGHAT, CDR2 FQNNGV. Trimming took 5 bases from V and 1 from J; bases not matched to a gene: 9. In TCRdb, the RT-PCR reads were re-called with MiXCR into one record per CDR3 protein. Of 630,000 or so distinct CDR3 sequences in the sample, approximately 14% were seen once. Notes on this clonotype: Its matching antigen is unknown.

The chain links TRBV11-2 to TRBJ1-1; 11 nucleotides match TRBD1. This receptor was obtained from a man aged 50 to 60 who received an inactivated influenza vaccine. The sequenced sample was PBMCs from blood, obtained about 11 days after vaccination. For the CDR3, the DNA is TGTGCCAGCAGCCGGGACAGGGGGAGATTTCGGAACACTGAAGCTTTCTTT. This translates into CASSRDRGRFRNTEAFF.